The text below deals with one T cell receptor (beta chain). Antigen unknown. Germline CDR1 reads MGHRA; CDR2 reads YSYEKL. The CDR3 length is 15 residues. The source of the sample is a study of cytomegalovirus exposure and HLA in healthy donors. Broader study findings: Several of the most significant clusters were apparently associated with common viral pathogens in a later analysis. In vitro work confirmed that three CMV-associated chains recognize CMV antigens. When a later analysis compared HLA-associated TCR beta chains with equally common others, the HLA-associated chains turned out to be more clonally expanded and to have lower generation probabilities.

This PCR relied on a set of 60 Vbeta primers and 13 Jbeta primers. Clones were read by immunoSEQ multiplex PCR, and TCRdb kept only the in-frame ones, dropping some. Of approximately 180,000 clones listed, under 80% are singletons. J is TRBJ2-5 and V is TRBV4-1; weak D call: TRBD1 (5 bases). The tail of the sequence fits TRBJ2-7 better, so the J call may be wrong. The specimen sequenced was PBMCs. The source is a human donor in good health. The CDR3 nucleotides are TGCGCCAGCAGCCAAGAGTGGGGCATCAGCTACGAGCAGTACTTC. Translation: CASSQEWGISYEQYF.